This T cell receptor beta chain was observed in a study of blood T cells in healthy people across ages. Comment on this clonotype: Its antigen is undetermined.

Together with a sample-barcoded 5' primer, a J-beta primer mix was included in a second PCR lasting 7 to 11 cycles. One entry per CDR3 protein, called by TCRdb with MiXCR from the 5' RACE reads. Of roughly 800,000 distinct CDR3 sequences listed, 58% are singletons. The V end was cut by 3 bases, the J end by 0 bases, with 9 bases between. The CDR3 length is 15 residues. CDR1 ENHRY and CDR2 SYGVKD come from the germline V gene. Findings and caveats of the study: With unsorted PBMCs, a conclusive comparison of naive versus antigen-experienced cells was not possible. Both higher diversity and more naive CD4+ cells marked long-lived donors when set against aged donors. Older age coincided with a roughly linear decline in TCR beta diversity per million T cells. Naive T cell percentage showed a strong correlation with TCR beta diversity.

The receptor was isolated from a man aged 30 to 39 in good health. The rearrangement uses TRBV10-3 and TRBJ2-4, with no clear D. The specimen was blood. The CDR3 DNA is TGTGCCATCAGTGAAGGGCCTACAGCCAAAAACATTCAGTACTTC. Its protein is CAISEGPTAKNIQYF.